This T cell receptor (beta chain) was obtained from a study of blood T cells in healthy people across ages (dated by TCRdb to the mid-2010s). Background on the whole study: In model experiments, template switching captured roughly one uniquely barcoded TCR beta cDNA molecule for every two T cells. To track age-related changes in TCR beta repertoire diversity, the study relied on deep sequencing normalized with unique cDNA molecular identifiers. Donors were grouped into four age groups: young (average approximately 16 years), middle-aged (39), aged (about 60) and long-lived (approximately 81). To avoid experimental bias, donors of different ages were randomly spread across the sequencing lanes. Using the same blood draw, the study looked at two additional independent replicas of 1 million unique cDNA reads for two donors, one aged 18 to 30 and the other aged 80 or older. General study outcomes and caveats: Compared with the aged group, the long-lived group had more naive CD4+ T cells, fewer expanded clones and increased TCR diversity, a pattern suggesting age selection. Estimates of total diversity from one million sequenced T cells were regarded as lower bounds and underestimates. The percentage of naive T cells measured by flow cytometry correlated strongly with observed TCR beta diversity. As age increased, observed TCR beta diversity per million T cells dropped in a roughly linear way, and a significant reduction was already evident by age approximately 40. Bulk unsorted PBMC profiling prevented conclusive comparison of naive and antigen-experienced compartments. Donor CMV infection status was unknown, potentially confounding age-related changes in expanded clonotypes.

Of note for this clonotype: The target of this receptor is not known. Nothing much larger sits one base from this clone, and base qualities are not available.

Unmatched junction bases come to 12, with V trimmed by 5 bases and J by 1 base. CDR1 and CDR2 are drawn from the germline V gene (reference sequence): DFQATT, SNEGSKA. The CDR3, from cysteine to phenylalanine, totals 17 residues. Just the 51-base CDR3 DNA is kept, in frame starting at base 1. The 39 donors, aged roughly 6 to 95 years, were systemically healthy Caucasian individuals from Russia. About 9.1 milliliters of peripheral blood were collected from each donor into EDTA-treated Vacutainer tubes. Ficoll-Paque density-gradient centrifugation was used to isolate PBMCs, with at least 6 million per sample. Total RNA was extracted from PBMCs with Trizol reagent, with at least 6 micrograms obtained per sample. For every donor, an aliquot of PBMCs went through flow cytometry to measure the percentages of naive CD45RAhigh/CD27high T cells. The library was prepared using 5' RACE. Instrument used: Illumina HiSeq 2500. A second PCR of 7 to 11 cycles was run with a J-beta primer mix and a sample-barcoded 5' primer. A template-switch 5' adaptor carrying 12 random nucleotides introduced a unique molecular identifier onto each TCR beta cDNA molecule. Each sample yielded at least 3 million CDR3-containing paired-end reads. All of the RNA was converted into first-strand cDNA using the Mint cDNA synthesis kit, with a TRBC-specific oligonucleotide serving as the primer. Following uracil-DNA glycosylase treatment, all cDNA underwent a first 18-cycle PCR with the universal primers M1SS and BC2_uni_R. Concerning the study's data processing: Normalization of each sample was performed by random selection of 1 million high-quality reads, each carrying a distinct molecular identifier. Reads sharing molecular identifiers were discarded rather than binned into consensus sequences. MiTCR, set to a Q25 quality threshold and the strictest error-elimination algorithm, was used for CDR3 identification, clonotype clustering and error correction. A nonparametric unseen species model using Euler transformation provided a lower-bound estimate of total TCR beta diversity. The public reads were reprocessed in TCRdb via fastp at Q25 and MiXCR, keeping in-frame beta chains. Duplicate CDR3 protein sequences are folded into a single record with the most common DNA and genes. The V and J calls, along with clone size, are taken from TCRdb and not from the paper's own processing. Across this sample there are hundreds of thousands of distinct CDR3 sequences, with just over 55% seen only once. The ten most abundant clones make up roughly 25% of the sample.

Recombination connected TRBV20-1 to TRBJ2-5, and 11 bases in between align with TRBD2. Sample: blood. The source is a man between 35 and 55 years old in good health. The CDR3 in this case is CSAGRRLAGLSQETQYF. The nucleotides are TGCAGTGCTGGACGTAGACTAGCGGGGCTTTCCCAAGAGACCCAGTACTTC.